These T cell receptor beta chains were read from a single sample in a study of blood T cells in healthy people across ages. TCRdb independently ran MiXCR on the 5' RACE reads; one entry per CDR3 protein. The sample carries 1.5 million to 2 million distinct CDR3 sequences, around half recorded once. Sequenced sample: blood. The source of these receptors is a woman between 40 and 55 years old in good health. The CDR3 runs from the conserved cysteine through the conserved F or W. D genes are given only for firm matches. Some rows mark clone size as missing; the rest say once, few, many or name a class of expanded clone.

TRBV29-1	-	few	TRBJ2-7	CSVGHRSYEQYF	TGCAGCGTTGGACACCGCTCCTACGAGCAGTACTTC
TRBV6-5	TRBD2	few	TRBJ2-4	CASSYSLAGDPDIQYF	TGTGCCAGCAGTTACTCTCTAGCGGGGGATCCGGACATTCAGTACTTC
TRBV3-1	TRBD1	few	TRBJ2-1	CASSHRRGGQGVIGEQFF	TGTGCCAGCAGCCACCGAAGGGGTGGACAGGGGGTTATCGGTGAGCAGTTCTTC
TRBV13	-	few	TRBJ2-5	CASSLGQEDYGEETQYF	TGTGCCAGCAGCTTAGGTCAGGAGGATTATGGGGAGGAGACCCAGTACTTC
TRBV7-6	-	-	TRBJ2-3	CASSLVAGHSTDTQYF	TGTGCCAGCAGCTTAGTAGCAGGGCATAGCACAGATACGCAGTATTTT
TRBV12-3/TRBV12-4	-	-	TRBJ1-5	CASSVPQGLAGNQPQHF	TGTGCCAGCAGCGTGCCTCAGGGTTTAGCTGGCAATCAGCCCCAGCATTTT
TRBV6-6	-	many	TRBJ2-1	CASSEDESSYNEQFF	TGTGCCAGCAGCGAGGACGAGAGCTCCTACAATGAGCAGTTCTTC
TRBV14	-	-	TRBJ2-5	CASSQADIARETQYF	TGTGCCAGCAGCCAAGCGGACATCGCGAGGGAGACCCAGTACTTC
TRBV18	-	-	TRBJ1-4	CASSPSGTSTNEKLFF	TGTGCCAGCTCTCCGTCCGGGACTTCCACTAATGAAAAACTGTTTTTT
TRBV7-2	TRBD1	many	TRBJ2-7	CASSRDKDRSYEQYF	TGTGCCAGCAGCCGCGATAAGGACAGGTCCTACGAGCAGTACTTC
TRBV20-1	-	few	TRBJ2-6	CSARQGTTSGANVLTF	TGCAGTGCTAGACAGGGTACCACCTCTGGGGCCAACGTCCTGACTTTC
TRBV4-3	TRBD1	once	TRBJ1-4	CASSLLQGVNEKLFF	TGCGCCAGCAGCCTACTCCAGGGGGTGAATGAAAAACTGTTTTTT
TRBV6-5	-	-	TRBJ2-5	CASTGVEGNGETQYF	TGTGCCAGCACCGGGGTCGAGGGCAATGGAGAGACCCAGTACTTC
TRBV28	TRBD1	few	TRBJ2-7	CASSSLGGRGPYEQYF	TGTGCCAGCAGTTCCTTGGGCGGCAGGGGGCCCTACGAGCAGTACTTC
TRBV4-2	-	-	TRBJ2-5	CASSQDRGGEAQYF	TGTGCCAGCAGCCAAGATCGGGGTGGGGAGGCCCAGTACTTC
TRBV27	-	few	TRBJ1-2	CASSALSGTGGYTF	TGTGCCAGCAGTGCACTCTCAGGGACGGGGGGCTACACCTTC
TRBV14	-	-	TRBJ2-1	CASSPQAGVGEFF	TGTGCCAGCAGCCCCCAGGCGGGTGTTGGGGAGTTCTTC
TRBV9	-	-	TRBJ2-5	CASSVTPQGFGQETQYF	TGTGCCAGCAGCGTTACCCCTCAGGGGTTTGGGCAAGAGACCCAGTACTTC
TRBV15	-	few	TRBJ1-2	CATSRGGDSVYTF	TGTGCCACCAGCAGAGGGGGTGATTCCGTCTACACCTTC
TRBV27	-	-	TRBJ1-6	CASSLDISSSYNSPLHF	TGTGCCAGCAGTTTAGATATCAGCAGCTCCTATAATTCACCCCTCCACTTT
TRBV9	TRBD1	-	TRBJ2-1	CASSVAGTGGYNEQFF	TGTGCCAGCAGCGTAGCTGGTACAGGGGGCTACAATGAGCAGTTCTTC
TRBV7-8	TRBD2	many	TRBJ2-5	CASSLRTSGSQETQYF	TGTGCCAGCAGCTTACGGACTAGCGGCAGCCAAGAGACCCAGTACTTC
TRBV27	-	-	TRBJ2-1	CASSWSSHNEQFF	TGTGCCAGCAGCTGGTCTAGTCACAATGAGCAGTTCTTC
TRBV11-1	-	-	TRBJ2-1	CSSSLGFGQAPRFF	TGTTCCAGCAGCTTAGGATTTGGGCAGGCCCCAAGGTTCTTC
TRBV10-3	-	-	TRBJ2-1	CAISEWSNNEQFF	TGTGCCATCAGTGAGTGGTCAAACAATGAGCAGTTCTTC
TRBV7-9	TRBD1	-	TRBJ1-4	CASSSYRGQNEKLFF	TGTGCCAGCAGCTCCTACAGGGGGCAGAATGAAAAACTGTTTTTT
TRBV5-1	-	-	TRBJ1-2	CASSHGGTNYGYTF	TGCGCCAGCTCTCACGGGGGGACTAACTATGGCTACACCTTC
TRBV29-1	TRBD1	-	TRBJ2-7	CSVSRGTYEQYF	TGCAGCGTCAGCAGGGGGACGTACGAGCAGTACTTC
TRBV6-5	TRBD1	-	TRBJ1-2	CASSLVTGTGFYGYTF	TGTGCCAGCAGTTTAGTAACAGGGACAGGCTTCTATGGCTACACCTTC
TRBV9	TRBD2	-	TRBJ2-1	CASSVYDRGGGSYNEQFF	TGTGCCAGCAGCGTATATGATCGCGGCGGGGGTTCCTACAATGAGCAGTTCTTC
TRBV11-1	-	few	TRBJ2-1	CASTSRGAIHNEQFF	TGTGCCAGCACCTCTCGGGGGGCGATCCACAATGAGCAGTTCTTC
TRBV5-1	-	-	TRBJ2-7	CASSSGLARWTYEQYF	TGCGCCAGCAGCTCCGGGCTAGCCCGGTGGACCTACGAGCAGTACTTC
TRBV20-1	TRBD1	many	TRBJ1-5	CSANKDRGNSNQPQHF	TGCAGTGCCAATAAGGACAGGGGAAATAGCAATCAGCCCCAGCATTTT
TRBV29-1	-	few	TRBJ1-6	CSARQAPNSPLHF	TGCAGCGCAAGACAGGCCCCTAATTCACCCCTCCACTTT
TRBV9	-	-	TRBJ1-1	CASSPRKDLNTEAFF	TGTGCCAGCAGCCCCCGGAAAGACCTGAACACTGAAGCTTTCTTT
TRBV5-5	-	-	TRBJ1-2	CASSFPDIAYGYTF	TGTGCCAGCAGCTTCCCCGACATCGCCTATGGCTACACCTTC
TRBV10-3	TRBD1	-	TRBJ2-7	CAIATGGNYEQYF	TGTGCCATCGCGACAGGGGGCAACTACGAGCAGTACTTC
TRBV7-9	-	-	TRBJ2-5	CASSQQEYQETQYF	TGTGCCAGCAGCCAGCAGGAGTACCAAGAGACCCAGTACTTC
TRBV24-1	-	-	TRBJ2-3	CATSDLHGTSTDTQYF	TGTGCCACCAGTGACCTACATGGAACTAGCACAGATACGCAGTATTTT
TRBV20-1	-	few	TRBJ1-5	CSANRRGSDSNQPQHF	TGCAGCGCGAATCGGAGGGGGTCAGATTCCAATCAGCCCCAGCATTTT
TRBV4-3	-	-	TRBJ2-5	CASSQRPTGAQETQYF	TGCGCCAGCAGCCAAAGACCCACTGGGGCTCAAGAGACCCAGTACTTC
TRBV20-1	-	few	TRBJ2-4	CSARLSGAGNIQYF	TGCAGTGCTAGACTATCGGGGGCTGGAAACATTCAGTACTTC
TRBV13	TRBD1	-	TRBJ2-2	CASSSGTGDTGELFF	TGTGCCAGCAGCTCCGGGACAGGGGACACCGGGGAGCTGTTTTTT
TRBV14	-	-	TRBJ1-6	CASSQGEAILHF	TGTGCCAGCAGCCAAGGTGAGGCAATCCTCCACTTT
TRBV12-3/TRBV12-4	-	few	TRBJ1-6	CASSLNGPVPPLHF	TGTGCCAGCAGTTTAAACGGGCCGGTTCCACCCCTCCACTTT
TRBV15	TRBD1	few	TRBJ2-5	CATSNPGQFHQETQYF	TGTGCCACCAGTAATCCGGGACAGTTTCATCAAGAGACCCAGTACTTC
TRBV19	TRBD2	-	TRBJ2-3	CASSIRDYTDTQYF	TGTGCCAGTAGTATCCGGGACTACACAGATACGCAGTATTTT
TRBV5-6	TRBD2	few	TRBJ2-7	CASSLGAGAVYEQYF	TGTGCCAGCAGCTTAGGAGCGGGGGCCGTCTACGAGCAGTACTTC
TRBV5-1	-	-	TRBJ1-2	CASRQDTTDRYTF	TGCGCCAGCAGACAGGACACTACGGATCGCTACACCTTC
TRBV6-6	-	-	TRBJ1-2	CASSQDTTRGYTF	TGTGCCAGCAGTCAAGACACTACTCGGGGCTACACCTTC
TRBV27	-	-	TRBJ2-3	CASRRAASTDTQYF	TGTGCCAGCAGGAGGGCAGCTAGCACAGATACGCAGTATTTT
TRBV6-4	-	-	TRBJ2-3	CASSGTGLDTDTQYF	TGTGCCAGCAGTGGGACGGGACTTGACACAGATACGCAGTATTTT
TRBV7-2	-	-	TRBJ2-7	CASSHRQDHEQYF	TGTGCCAGCAGCCATAGACAGGACCACGAGCAGTACTTC
TRBV27	TRBD2	-	TRBJ2-3	CASVPGRGTDTQYF	TGTGCCAGCGTACCAGGGAGGGGCACAGATACGCAGTATTTT
TRBV15	TRBD1	few	TRBJ2-5	CATSRDTGVQETQYF	TGTGCCACCAGCAGAGATACAGGGGTGCAAGAGACCCAGTACTTC
TRBV7-9	-	-	TRBJ2-1	CASSLIGDSLPDEQFF	TGTGCCAGCAGCTTAATAGGGGACTCACTGCCGGATGAGCAGTTCTTC
TRBV7-2	-	-	TRBJ2-7	CASSLGYGPYEQYF	TGTGCCAGCAGCTTAGGTTACGGACCGTACGAGCAGTACTTC
TRBV3-1	TRBD2	-	TRBJ2-5	CASSQRGGIKETQYF	TGTGCCAGCAGCCAACGGGGGGGCATAAAGGAGACCCAGTACTTC